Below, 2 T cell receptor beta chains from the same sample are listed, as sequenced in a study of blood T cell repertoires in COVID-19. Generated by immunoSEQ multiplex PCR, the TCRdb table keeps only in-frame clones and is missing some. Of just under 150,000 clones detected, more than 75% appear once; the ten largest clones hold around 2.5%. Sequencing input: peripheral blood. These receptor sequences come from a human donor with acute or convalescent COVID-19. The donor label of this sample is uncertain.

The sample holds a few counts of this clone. CDR3 protein: CSASLAGGPSDEQFF. CDR3 coding DNA: TGCAGTGCTAGTCTAGCGGGAGGGCCCTCAGATGAGCAGTTCTTC. The genes are TRBV20-1 and TRBJ2-1, with 12 bases that match TRBD2. The CDR3 loop spans 15 amino acids. Germline V lookup: CDR1 DFQATT, CDR2 SNEGSKA (reference sequence). V gave up 3 bases and J gave up 8 bases; unmatched junction bases: 8.

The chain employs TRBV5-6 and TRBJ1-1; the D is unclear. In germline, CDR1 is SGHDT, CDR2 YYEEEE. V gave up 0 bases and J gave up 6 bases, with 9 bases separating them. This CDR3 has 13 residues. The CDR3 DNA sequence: TGTGCCAGCAGCTTGGCAGGTTTGGCTGAAGCTTTCTTT. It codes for CASSLAGLAEAFF.